Given below is one T cell receptor (beta chain) in context. Other DNA variants within this sample encode the same CDR3. The data originate from a study of shared clonotypes between healthy human individuals. Germline CDR1 is LNHNV and CDR2 is YYDKDF (reference sequence). V lost 0 bases, J lost 6 bases, and 7 bases lay in between. The CDR3 sequence is 13 residues long. Profiled with immunoSEQ multiplex PCR; TCRdb holds only in-frame clones, not every one. The data show over a million clones, about 84% seen once. The sample comprised memory CD4+ T cells from PBMCs. Sample subset: CD45RA-negative fraction. The TCR sequence derives from a man in his late teens or twenties in good health. Some clones in this sample may be carry-over from other donors' samples. The V call is TRBV15, the J call TRBJ2-3; D is unclear. This CDR3 reads CATSRDPGDTQYF. The CDR3 nucleotides read TGTGCCACCAGCAGAGATCCTGGGGATACGCAGTATTTT.